This TCR beta chain is from a study of blood T cells in healthy people across ages. The use of a sample-barcoded 5' primer and a J-beta primer mix characterized a second PCR of about 6 to 12 cycles. Each CDR3 protein is one row after TCRdb ran MiXCR on the 5' RACE reads. The sample shows hundreds of thousands of distinct CDR3 sequences, about 43% of them seen only once. V was shortened by 3 bases and J by 3 bases, with 12 bases between the two germline ends. Germline-derived CDR1 and CDR2 are LNHDA and SQIVND (reference sequence). The CDR3 runs 14 residues. Whole-study findings and limits: Unsorted PBMC input precluded a conclusive naive versus antigen-experienced comparison.

As for this clonotype: Its antigen remains unidentified.

The chain links TRBV19 to TRBJ2-7, with unresolved D. The sequencing input was blood. The sequence derives from an elderly man in good health. CDR3 in DNA: TGTGCCAGTAGTATTCAGGCCGGATACTACGAGCAGTACTTC. Protein sequence: CASSIQAGYYEQYF.